This T cell receptor beta chain came from a study of spatial heterogeneity in lung cancer. The germline V gene has CDR1 SNHLY and CDR2 FYNNEI. This CDR3 region has 11 residues. V gave up 6 bases and J gave up 4 bases, with 6 bases separating them. This clonotype is medium-sized (0.01 to 0.1%) by share. In a library made to pick up alpha chains, this beta chain is a stray read with a size that means little. Time point given: sample taken at primary tumor resection. Unsorted whole RNA from tumor, nontumor lung or frozen PBMC underwent sequencing. TCRdb reanalysed the 5' RACE reads using MiXCR and keeps one entry per CDR3 protein. The repertoire holds approximately 7,100 distinct CDR3 sequences, with approximately 4% as singletons.

Sequenced here: normal lung tissue next to the tumor, sampled at surgery. The rearrangement joins TRBV2 to TRBJ2-5; no definite D call. This TCR was recovered from a female donor with early-stage non-small cell lung cancer. CDR3 protein: CASRAGETQYF. The CDR3 bases are TGTGCCAGCAGGGCCGGAGAGACCCAGTACTTC.